One and the same sample provided the 13 T cell receptor beta chains below, sequenced in a study of T-cell memory formation after mild COVID-19. Each CDR3 protein is one row after TCRdb ran MiXCR on the 5' RACE reads. Among more than 80,000 distinct CDR3 sequences listed, roughly 12% were seen once. Sequencing was carried out using PBMCs or a T cell subset sorted from them (not recorded which). These receptors all come from an adult woman who had mild COVID-19 (a few samples of this study predate the infection). Cell type and time point are not known.

Only a few counts were recorded for this clonotype. This chain uses TRBV13 with TRBJ1-1; 8 nucleotides align to TRBD1. Trimming cost V 4 bases and J 2 bases; bases outside gene matches: 3. Germline CDR1 reads PRHDT; CDR2 reads FYEKMQ (reference sequence). The CDR3 is 14 residues long. The CDR3 DNA is TGTGCCAGCAGCTGGACAGGGACCAACACTGAAGCTTTCTTT. The encoded protein is CASSWTGTNTEAFF.

This clonotype occurred a few times. The chain has TRBV6-2 or TRBV6-3 and TRBJ2-1; 9 positions match TRBD2. The V and J ends lost 2 bases and 6 bases, in that order; junction bases with no gene match: 5. The CDR3 has 15 residues. Germline CDR1 and CDR2: MNHEY and SVGEGT. CDR3 residues: CASSYGASGVNEQFF. DNA of the CDR3: TGTGCCAGCAGTTACGGAGCTAGCGGGGTCAATGAGCAGTTCTTC.

This clonotype was detected only a few times. The chain recombines TRBV14 with TRBJ2-5, with a weak D call TRBD2 (6 bases). There are 15 residues in the CDR3. The V gene lost 4 bases and the J gene lost 2 bases, with 14 bases spanning the gap. From germline, CDR1 is SGHDN and CDR2 FVKESK. CDR3 region: CASSPHREIQETQYF. CDR3 in DNA: TGTGCCAGCAGCCCCCACCGGGAGATTCAAGAGACCCAGTACTTC.

This clonotype was observed a handful of times. This rearrangement joins TRBV12-3 or TRBV12-4 to TRBJ2-2; D not certain. V gave up 6 bases and J gave up 6 bases, with 11 bases separating them. This CDR3 comprises 13 residues. CDR3 DNA sequence: TGTGCCAGCAGCTATTCTGGACCCGGGGAGCTGTTTTTT. Translated: CASSYSGPGELFF.

A few counts support this clonotype. V is TRBV7-9 and J is TRBJ1-2; D gene unclear. V was pared by 3 bases and J by 5 bases, with 13 bases between. This CDR3 comprises 14 residues. CDR1 is SEHNR, CDR2 FQNEAQ, per germline (reference sequence). CDR3 in amino acids: CASSFVLTLYGYTF. Written as DNA, the CDR3 is TGTGCCAGCAGCTTCGTGCTAACCCTATATGGCTACACCTTC. The full variable domain, completed using reference TRBV7-9 and TRBJ1-2, is DTGVSQNPRHKITKRGQNVTFRCDPISEHNRLYWYRQTLGQGPEFLTYFQNEAQLEKSRLLSDRFSAERPKGSFSTLEIQRTEQGDSAMYLCASSFVLTLYGYTFGSGTRLTVV.

The CDR3 DNA reads as TGTGCCAGCACCCCCCAGGAGGCTTACTACAATGAGCAGTTCTTC. It codes for CASTPQEAYYNEQFF. This chain links TRBV7-9 with TRBJ2-1; perhaps TRBD2 as D (5 bases). Germline V gene data show CDR1 as SEHNR and CDR2 as FQNEAQ (reference sequence). V lost 7 bases and J 3 bases, leaving 16 bases between the germline ends. The CDR3 runs 15 residues.

This clonotype was counted only a few times. The chain employs TRBV5-1 and TRBJ2-3, with 11 bases matching TRBD1. The germline V gene has CDR1 SGHRS and CDR2 YFSETQ. CDR3 length: 16 residues. V trimming: 4 bases; J trimming: 2 bases; junction bases outside the gene matches: 6. CDR3 sequence (DNA): TGCGCCAGCAGCAAAGGACAGGGGGCTTTCACAGATACGCAGTATTTT. Translating it yields CASSKGQGAFTDTQYF.

CDR3: CASSPPGTSYEQYF. Here the CDR3 DNA reads TGTGCCAGCAGCCCACCCGGGACAAGCTACGAGCAGTACTTC. The V call is TRBV9, the J call TRBJ2-7; D might be TRBD1 (6 bases). Looked up from germline, CDR1 is SGDLS and CDR2 is YYNGEE. Trimming removed 4 bases from V and 3 bases from J, with 14 bases in between. The CDR3 spans 14 residues.

V and J are TRBV5-6 and TRBJ2-7; 8 nucleotides agree with TRBD1. V was clipped by 3 bases and J by 4 bases; unmatched bases: 6. CDR1 SGHDT and CDR2 YYEEEE come from the germline V gene. The CDR3 is 14 amino acids. CDR3 nucleotide sequence: TGTGCCAGCAGCTCCGGACAGGGATGGTACGAGCAGTACTTC. Amino acids: CASSSGQGWYEQYF.

This chain uses TRBV5-1 with TRBJ2-3; TRBD2 matches 15 bases. Germline-derived CDR1 and CDR2 are SGHRS and YFSETQ. The CDR3 is 17 amino acids. The V and J ends lost 4 bases and 0 bases, in that order; junction bases with no gene match: 3. CDR3 region: CASSHGTSGGSTDTQYF. CDR3 sequence (DNA): TGCGCCAGCAGCCACGGGACTAGCGGGGGGAGCACAGATACGCAGTATTTT.

The CDR3 DNA reads as TGTGCCAGCAGCCAAGATGTTACTAGCTGGGGGTTCTACAATGAGCAGTTCTTC. It specifies CASSQDVTSWGFYNEQFF. This chain joins TRBV4-2 and TRBJ2-1, with TRBD2 as a possible D gene (6 bases). The ends were cut back, 0 bases at V and 3 bases at J, with 18 bases in the middle. Per germline, CDR1 LGHNA and CDR2 YNFKEQ. The CDR3 totals 18 residues.

This clonotype showed up just a few times. This chain links TRBV20-1 with TRBJ2-7, with TRBD2 matching over 11 bases. The CDR3 runs to 16 residues. Germline V CDR1 and CDR2: DFQATT, SNEGSKA (reference sequence). The V and J ends lost 3 bases and 6 bases, in that order; junction bases with no gene match: 13. The CDR3 DNA is TGCAGTGCTAGCAACCCGGGACTAGCGGATCCCTCCGAGCAGTACTTC. Its protein is CSASNPGLADPSEQYF.

This clonotype was seen ten or more times. The gene calls are TRBV5-1 and TRBJ2-3; TRBD2 aligns across 14 bases. V lost 4 bases and J lost 8; bases outside the gene matches: 9. Germline V lookup: CDR1 SGHRS, CDR2 YFSETQ. CDR3 length equals 16 residues. In nucleotides, the CDR3 is TGCGCCAGCAGCCTCGGGACTAGCGGGAGCCTCGTTACGCAGTATTTT. Protein sequence: CASSLGTSGSLVTQYF. Complete variable domain (other parts from reference TRBV5-1 and TRBJ2-3): KAGVTQTPRYLIKTRGQQVTLSCSPISGHRSVSWYQQTPGQGLQFLFEYFSETQRNKGNFPGRFSGRQFSNSRSEMNVSTLELGDSALYLCASSLGTSGSLVTQYFGPGTRLTVL.